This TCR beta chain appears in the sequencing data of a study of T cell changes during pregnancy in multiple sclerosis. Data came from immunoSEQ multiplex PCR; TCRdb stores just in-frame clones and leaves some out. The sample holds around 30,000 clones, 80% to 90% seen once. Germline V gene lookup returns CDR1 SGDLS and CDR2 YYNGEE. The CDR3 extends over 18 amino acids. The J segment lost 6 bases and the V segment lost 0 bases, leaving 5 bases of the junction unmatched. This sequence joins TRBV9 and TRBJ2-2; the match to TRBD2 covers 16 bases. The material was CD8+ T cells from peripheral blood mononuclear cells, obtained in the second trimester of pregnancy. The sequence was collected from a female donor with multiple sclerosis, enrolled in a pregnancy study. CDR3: CASSVAGLAGGPPGELFF. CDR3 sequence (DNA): TGTGCCAGCAGCGTAGCGGGACTAGCGGGGGGGCCTCCCGGGGAGCTGTTTTTT.